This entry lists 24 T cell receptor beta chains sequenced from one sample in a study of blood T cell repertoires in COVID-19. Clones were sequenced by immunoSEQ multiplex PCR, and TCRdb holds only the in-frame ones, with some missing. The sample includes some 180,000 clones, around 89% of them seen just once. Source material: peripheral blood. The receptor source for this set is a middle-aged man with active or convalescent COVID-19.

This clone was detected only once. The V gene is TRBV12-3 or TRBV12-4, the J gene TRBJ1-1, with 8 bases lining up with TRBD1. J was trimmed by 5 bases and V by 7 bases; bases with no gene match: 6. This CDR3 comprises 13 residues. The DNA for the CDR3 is TGTGCCAGCATTCCCAGGGGGCGAACTGAAGCTTTCTTT. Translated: CASIPRGRTEAFF.

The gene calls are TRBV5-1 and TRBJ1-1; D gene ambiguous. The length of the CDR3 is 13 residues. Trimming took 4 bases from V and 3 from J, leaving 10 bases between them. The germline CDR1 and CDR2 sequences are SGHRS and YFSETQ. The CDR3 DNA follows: TGCGCCAGCAGCCCTAGGACTGACACTGAAGCTTTCTTT. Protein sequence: CASSPRTDTEAFF.

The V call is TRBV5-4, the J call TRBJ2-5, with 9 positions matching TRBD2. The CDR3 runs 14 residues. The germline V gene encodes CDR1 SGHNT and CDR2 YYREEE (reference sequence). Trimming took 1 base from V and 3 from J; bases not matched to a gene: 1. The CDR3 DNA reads TGTGCCAGCAGCTTGTTAGCGGGGGAAGAGACCCAGTACTTC. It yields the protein CASSLLAGEETQYF.

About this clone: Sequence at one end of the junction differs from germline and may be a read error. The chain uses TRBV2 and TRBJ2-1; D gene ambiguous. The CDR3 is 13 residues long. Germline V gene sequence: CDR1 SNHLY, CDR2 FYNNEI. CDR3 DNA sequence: TGTGCCAGCAGCGAAGGGCAGTACAATGAGCAGTTCTTC. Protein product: CASSEGQYNEQFF.

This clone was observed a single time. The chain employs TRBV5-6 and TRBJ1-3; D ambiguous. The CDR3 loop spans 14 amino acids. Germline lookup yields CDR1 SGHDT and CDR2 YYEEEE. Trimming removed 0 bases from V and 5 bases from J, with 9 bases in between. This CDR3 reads CASSLENRRNTIYF. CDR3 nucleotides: TGTGCCAGCAGCTTGGAAAACAGAAGAAACACCATATATTTT.

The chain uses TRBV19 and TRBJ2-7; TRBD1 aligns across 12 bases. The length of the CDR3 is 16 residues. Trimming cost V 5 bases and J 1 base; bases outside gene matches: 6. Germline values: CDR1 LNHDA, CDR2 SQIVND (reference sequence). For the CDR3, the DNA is TGTGCCAGTAGTGGGGGACAGGGGGCGATATCCTACGAGCAGTACTTC. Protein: CASSGGQGAISYEQYF.

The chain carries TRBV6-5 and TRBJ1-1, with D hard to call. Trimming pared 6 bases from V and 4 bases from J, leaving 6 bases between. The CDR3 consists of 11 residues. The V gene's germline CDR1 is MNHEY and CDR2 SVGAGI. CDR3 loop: CASSPSTEAFF. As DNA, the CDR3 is TGTGCCAGCAGCCCGTCCACTGAAGCTTTCTTT.

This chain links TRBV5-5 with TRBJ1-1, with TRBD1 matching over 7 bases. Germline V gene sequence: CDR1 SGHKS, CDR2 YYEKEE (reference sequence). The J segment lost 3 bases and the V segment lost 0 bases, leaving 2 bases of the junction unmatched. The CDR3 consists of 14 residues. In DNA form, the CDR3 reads TGTGCCAGCAGCTTGGACACAGGGGACACTGAAGCTTTCTTT. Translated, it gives CASSLDTGDTEAFF.

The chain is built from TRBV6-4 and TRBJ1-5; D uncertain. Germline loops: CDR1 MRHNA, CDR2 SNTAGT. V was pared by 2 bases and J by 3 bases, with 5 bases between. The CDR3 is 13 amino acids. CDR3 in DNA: TGTGCCAGCAGTGACGGGCACAATCAGCCCCAGCATTTT. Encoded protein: CASSDGHNQPQHF.

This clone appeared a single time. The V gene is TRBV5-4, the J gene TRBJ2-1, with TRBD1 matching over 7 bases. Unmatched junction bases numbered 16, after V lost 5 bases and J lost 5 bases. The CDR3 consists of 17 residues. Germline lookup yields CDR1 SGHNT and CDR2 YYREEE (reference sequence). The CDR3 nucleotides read TGTGCCAGCAGTTCTCCCGCCAGACAGGGTCCGGACAATGAGCAGTTCTTC. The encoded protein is CASSSPARQGPDNEQFF.

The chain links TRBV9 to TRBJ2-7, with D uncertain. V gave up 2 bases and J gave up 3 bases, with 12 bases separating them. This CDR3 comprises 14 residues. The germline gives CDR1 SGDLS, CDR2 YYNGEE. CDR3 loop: CASSVDGTSYEQYF. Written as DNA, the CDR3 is TGTGCCAGCAGCGTTGATGGCACCAGCTACGAGCAGTACTTC.

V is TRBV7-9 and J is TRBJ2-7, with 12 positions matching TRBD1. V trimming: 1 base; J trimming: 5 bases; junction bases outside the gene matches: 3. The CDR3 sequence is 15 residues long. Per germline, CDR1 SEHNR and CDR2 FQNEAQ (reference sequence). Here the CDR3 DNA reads TGTGCCAGCAGCTTAGGGGGACAGGGGGCGGACGAGCAGTACTTC. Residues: CASSLGGQGADEQYF.

The CDR3: CSARAGETQYF. CDR3 nucleotide sequence: TGCAGTGCTAGGGCGGGGGAGACCCAGTACTTC. This chain links TRBV20-1 with TRBJ2-5, with D perhaps matching TRBD2 (6 bases). V gave up 3 bases and J gave up 5 bases, with 7 bases separating them. The length of the CDR3 is 11 residues. CDR1 is DFQATT and CDR2 is SNEGSKA in the germline V gene (reference sequence).

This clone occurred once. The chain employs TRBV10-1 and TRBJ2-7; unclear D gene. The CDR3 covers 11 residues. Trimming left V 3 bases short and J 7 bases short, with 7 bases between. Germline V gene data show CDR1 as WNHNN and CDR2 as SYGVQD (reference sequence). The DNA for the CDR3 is TGCGCCAGCAGTGATAACAGAGAGCAGTACTTC. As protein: CASSDNREQYF.

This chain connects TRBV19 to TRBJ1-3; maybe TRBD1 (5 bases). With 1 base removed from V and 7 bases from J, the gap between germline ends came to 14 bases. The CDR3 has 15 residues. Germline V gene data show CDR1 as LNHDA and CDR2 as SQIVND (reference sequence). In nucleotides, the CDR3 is TGTGCCAGTAGTATAGTAACAGGCCTGGGGAACACCATATATTTT. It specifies CASSIVTGLGNTIYF.

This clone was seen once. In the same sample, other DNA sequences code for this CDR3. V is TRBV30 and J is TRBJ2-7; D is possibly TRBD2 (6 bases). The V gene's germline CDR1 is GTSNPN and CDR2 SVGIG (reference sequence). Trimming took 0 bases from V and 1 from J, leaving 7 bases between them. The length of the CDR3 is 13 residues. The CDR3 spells CAWSVSGSYEQYF. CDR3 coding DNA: TGTGCCTGGAGTGTAAGCGGGTCCTACGAGCAGTACTTC.

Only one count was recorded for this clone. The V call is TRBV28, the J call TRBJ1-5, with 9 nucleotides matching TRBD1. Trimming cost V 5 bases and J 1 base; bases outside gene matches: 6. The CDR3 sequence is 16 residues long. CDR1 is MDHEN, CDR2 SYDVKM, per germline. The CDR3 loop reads CASSPTGGSSNQPQHF. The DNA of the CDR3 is TGTGCCAGCAGTCCAACAGGGGGCTCCAGCAATCAGCCCCAGCATTTT.

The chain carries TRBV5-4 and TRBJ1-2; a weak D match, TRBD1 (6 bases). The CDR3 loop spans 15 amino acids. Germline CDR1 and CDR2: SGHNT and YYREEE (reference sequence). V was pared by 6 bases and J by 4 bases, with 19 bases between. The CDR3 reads CASTSRDTTFYGYTF. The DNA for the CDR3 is TGTGCCAGCACCAGCAGGGACACTACTTTCTATGGCTACACCTTC.

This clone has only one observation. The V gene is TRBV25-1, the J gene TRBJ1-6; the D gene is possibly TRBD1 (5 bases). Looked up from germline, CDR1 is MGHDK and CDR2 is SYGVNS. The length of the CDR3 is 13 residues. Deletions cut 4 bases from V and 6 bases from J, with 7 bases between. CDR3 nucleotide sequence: TGTGCCAGCAGTGTGCAGGGTAATTCACCCCTCCACTTT. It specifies CASSVQGNSPLHF.

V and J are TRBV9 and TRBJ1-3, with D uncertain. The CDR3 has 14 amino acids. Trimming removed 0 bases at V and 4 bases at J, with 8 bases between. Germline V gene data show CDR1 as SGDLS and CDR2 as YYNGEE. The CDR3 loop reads CASSVVPSGNTIYF. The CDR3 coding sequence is TGTGCCAGCAGCGTAGTTCCATCCGGAAACACCATATATTTT.

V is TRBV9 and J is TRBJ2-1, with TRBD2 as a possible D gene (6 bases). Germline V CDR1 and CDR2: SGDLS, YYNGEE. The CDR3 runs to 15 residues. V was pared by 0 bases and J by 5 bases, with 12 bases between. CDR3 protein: CASSVAPGADNEQFF. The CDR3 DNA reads TGTGCCAGCAGCGTAGCCCCGGGAGCTGACAATGAGCAGTTCTTC. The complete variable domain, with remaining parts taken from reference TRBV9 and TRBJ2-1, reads DSGVTQTPKHLITATGQRVTLRCSPRSGDLSVYWYQQSLDQGLQFLIQYYNGEERAKGNILERFSAQQFPDLHSELNLSSLELGDSALYFCASSVAPGADNEQFFGPGTRLTVL.

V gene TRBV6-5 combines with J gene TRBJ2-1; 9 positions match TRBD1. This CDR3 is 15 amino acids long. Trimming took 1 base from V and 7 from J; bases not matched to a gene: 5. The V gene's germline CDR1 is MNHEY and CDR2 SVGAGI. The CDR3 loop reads CASSYWGQGGNEQFF. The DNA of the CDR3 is TGTGCCAGCAGTTACTGGGGACAGGGAGGGAATGAGCAGTTCTTC.

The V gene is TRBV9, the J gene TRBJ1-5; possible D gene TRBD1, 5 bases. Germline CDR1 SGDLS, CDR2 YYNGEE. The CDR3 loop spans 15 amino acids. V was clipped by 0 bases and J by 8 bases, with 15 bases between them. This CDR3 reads CASSVDGQGTEPQHF. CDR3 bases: TGTGCCAGCAGCGTAGACGGCCAGGGAACGGAGCCCCAGCATTTT. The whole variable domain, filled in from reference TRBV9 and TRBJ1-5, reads DSGVTQTPKHLITATGQRVTLRCSPRSGDLSVYWYQQSLDQGLQFLIQYYNGEERAKGNILERFSAQQFPDLHSELNLSSLELGDSALYFCASSVDGQGTEPQHFGDGTRLSIL.

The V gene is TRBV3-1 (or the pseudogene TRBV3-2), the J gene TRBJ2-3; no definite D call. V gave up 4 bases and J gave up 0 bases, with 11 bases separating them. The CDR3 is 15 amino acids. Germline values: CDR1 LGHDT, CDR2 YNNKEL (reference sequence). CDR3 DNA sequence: TGTGCCAGCAGCCCCCGCGGCCTTAGCACAGATACGCAGTATTTT. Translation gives CASSPRGLSTDTQYF.